This is a list of T cell receptor beta chains from one sample in a study of blood T cell repertoires in COVID-19. The table came from immunoSEQ multiplex PCR; TCRdb's copy has only in-frame clones and leaves some out. The top ten hold more than 1% of the sample, which has about 64,000 clones, 80% to 90% seen once. Material for sequencing was peripheral blood. The receptor source for this set is a man between 35 and 55 years old with acute or convalescent COVID-19. Both conserved end residues are part of each CDR3. The D gene is left open where the match is weak. The size of a clone is reported for some rows only, either as once, few or many, or as a class for expanded clones.

TRBJ2-7 once NA TRBV18 14 TGTGCCAGCTCACCGTACACTAGCTCCTACGAGCAGTACTTC CASSPYTSSYEQYF
TRBJ1-4 NA TRBD1 TRBV3-1/TRBV3-2 15 TGTGCCAGCAGCCAACGACAGGGGGCCGGACCTAAACTGTTTTTT CASSQRQGAGPKLFF
TRBJ2-5 NA TRBD1 TRBV7-2 14 TGTGCCAGCAGCTTAAACAGGGGGCGTGAGACCCAGTACTTC CASSLNRGRETQYF
TRBJ2-3 NA TRBD1 TRBV19 14 TGTGCCAGTCGGGACAGGGGGTCCACAGATACGCAGTATTTT CASRDRGSTDTQYF
TRBJ2-1 NA TRBD2 TRBV7-8 16 TGTGCCAGCAGCTTAGCCCCGGGGGGTATGTACAATGAGCAGTTCTTC CASSLAPGGMYNEQFF
TRBJ2-3 NA TRBD2 TRBV5-1 15 TGCGCCAGCAGCTTGGCGGGGCGGGGGAGTGATACGCAGTATTTT CASSLAGRGSDTQYF
TRBJ1-1 few NA TRBV2 12 TGTGCCAGCAGCTATCTCGTGGCTGAAGCTTTCTTT CASSYLVAEAFF
TRBJ2-1 NA NA TRBV4-2 15 TGTGCCAGCAGCCAAGAAATCGTCCCTCCCCATGAGCAGTTCTTC CASSQEIVPPHEQFF
TRBJ1-3 few TRBD1 TRBV7-2 15 TGTGCCAGCAGCCGGACAGGGGATCCTGGAAACACCATATATTTT CASSRTGDPGNTIYF
TRBJ2-4 NA TRBD2 TRBV29-1 13 TGCAGCGTCGGTAGCGGGGCCCAAAACATTCAGTACTTC CSVGSGAQNIQYF
TRBJ1-1 NA NA TRBV5-1 13 TGCGCCAGCAGCGCACCGCCAGGCCCTGAAGCTTTCTTT CASSAPPGPEAFF
TRBJ2-3 NA NA TRBV18 16 TGTGCCAGCTCACCAGTGGGGGCCACTCAATCAGATACGCAGTATTTT CASSPVGATQSDTQYF
TRBJ2-7 NA NA TRBV7-9 14 TGTGCCAGCAGCTTGGCGGGTACGGGCTACGAGCAGTACTTC CASSLAGTGYEQYF
TRBJ2-7 NA NA TRBV24-1 13 TGTGCCACCAGTCAGGGTATGACTCAAGAGCAGTACTTC CATSQGMTQEQYF
TRBJ2-3 NA NA TRBV5-4 14 TGTGCCAGCAGCTTGCATGGGGGGTCGGATACGCAGTATTTT CASSLHGGSDTQYF
TRBJ1-2 NA TRBD1 TRBV5-5 14 TGTGCCAGCAGCTCGACAGGGGAAGGCTATGGCTACACCTTC CASSSTGEGYGYTF
TRBJ2-7 NA TRBD2 TRBV3-1/TRBV3-2 15 TGTGCCAGCAGCTGGGCGGCGGGGGGGTCCTACGAGCAGTACTTC CASSWAAGGSYEQYF
TRBJ2-1 once NA TRBV5-1 15 TGCGCCAGCAGCTCCCAGGCAGGGCTGTCAGATGAGCAGTTCTTC CASSSQAGLSDEQFF
TRBJ2-1 NA NA TRBV10-2 14 TGCGCCAGCAGCCGGGAGCGGGCCTACAATGAGCAGTTCTTC CASSRERAYNEQFF
TRBJ2-5 NA TRBD1 TRBV11-3 14 TGTGCCAGCAGCTTAGCAGGGGGTCAAGAGACCCAGTACTTC CASSLAGGQETQYF
TRBJ1-2 NA TRBD1 TRBV28 18 TGTGCCAGCAGTTCATCCCAACGTACAGGGGGCGCGGGCTATGGCTACACCTTC CASSSSQRTGGAGYGYTF
TRBJ2-3 few TRBD2 TRBV7-2 14 TGTGCCAGCAGCTTAGGTCGGGGGGCAGATACGCAGTATTTT CASSLGRGADTQYF
TRBJ1-5 NA NA TRBV5-1 15 TGCGCCAGCAGCCCCGGACCGGGACTTAGTCAGCCCCAGCATTTT CASSPGPGLSQPQHF
TRBJ2-3 NA TRBD1 TRBV10-3 13 TGTGCCATATGGACAGGGAGCGCAGATACGCAGTATTTT CAIWTGSADTQYF
TRBJ2-2 NA NA TRBV14 14 TGTGCCAGCAGCCAAGCCGCGAACACCGGGGAGCTGTTTTTT CASSQAANTGELFF